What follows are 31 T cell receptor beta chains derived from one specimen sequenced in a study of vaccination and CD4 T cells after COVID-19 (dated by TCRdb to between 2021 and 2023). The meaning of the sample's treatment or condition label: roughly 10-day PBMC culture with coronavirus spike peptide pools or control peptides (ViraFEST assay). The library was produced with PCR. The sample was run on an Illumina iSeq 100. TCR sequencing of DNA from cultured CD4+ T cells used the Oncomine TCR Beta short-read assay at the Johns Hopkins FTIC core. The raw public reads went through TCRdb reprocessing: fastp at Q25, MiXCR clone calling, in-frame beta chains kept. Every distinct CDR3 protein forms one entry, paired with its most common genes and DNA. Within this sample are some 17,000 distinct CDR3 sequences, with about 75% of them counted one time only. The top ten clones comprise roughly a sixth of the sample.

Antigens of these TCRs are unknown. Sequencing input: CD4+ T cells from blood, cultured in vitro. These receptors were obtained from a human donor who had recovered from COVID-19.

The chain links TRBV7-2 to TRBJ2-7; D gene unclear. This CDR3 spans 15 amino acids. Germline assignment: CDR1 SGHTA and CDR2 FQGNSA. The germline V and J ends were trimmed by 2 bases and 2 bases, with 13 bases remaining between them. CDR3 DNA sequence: TGTGCCAGCAGCTTAACCGCCTTTGGGGCCTACGAGCAGTACTTC. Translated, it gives CASSLTAFGAYEQYF.

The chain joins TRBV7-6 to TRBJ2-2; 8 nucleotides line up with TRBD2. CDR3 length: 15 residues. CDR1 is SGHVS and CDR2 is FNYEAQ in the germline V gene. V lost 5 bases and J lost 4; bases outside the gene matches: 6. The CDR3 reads CASSLSGIGTGELFF. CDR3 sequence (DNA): TGTGCCAGCAGCCTTAGCGGGATAGGCACCGGGGAGCTGTTTTTT.

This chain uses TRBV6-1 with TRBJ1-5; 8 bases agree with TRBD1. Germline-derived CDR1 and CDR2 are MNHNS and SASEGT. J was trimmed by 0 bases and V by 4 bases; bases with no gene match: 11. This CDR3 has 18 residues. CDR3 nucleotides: TGTGCCAGCAGTGCCAGGGGGCACAGATCTAATAGCAATCAGCCCCAGCATTTT. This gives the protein CASSARGHRSNSNQPQHF.

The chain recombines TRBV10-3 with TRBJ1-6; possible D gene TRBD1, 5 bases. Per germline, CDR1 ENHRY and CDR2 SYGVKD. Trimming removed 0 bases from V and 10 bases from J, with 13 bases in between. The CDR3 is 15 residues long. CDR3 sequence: CAISESAGKVSPLHF. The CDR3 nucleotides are TGTGCCATCAGTGAGTCGGCAGGGAAGGTATCACCCCTCCACTTT.

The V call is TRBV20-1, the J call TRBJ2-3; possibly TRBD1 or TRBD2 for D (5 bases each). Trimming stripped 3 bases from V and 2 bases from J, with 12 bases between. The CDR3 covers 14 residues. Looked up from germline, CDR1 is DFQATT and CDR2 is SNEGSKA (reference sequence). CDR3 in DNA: TGCAGTGCTAGTGTCGGGGCCGACACAGATACGCAGTATTTT. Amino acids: CSASVGADTDTQYF.

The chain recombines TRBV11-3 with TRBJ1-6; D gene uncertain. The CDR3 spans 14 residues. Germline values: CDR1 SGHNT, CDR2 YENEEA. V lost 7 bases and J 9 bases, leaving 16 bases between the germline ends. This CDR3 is CASTLGVSGSPLHF. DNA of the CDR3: TGTGCCAGCACCCTTGGGGTTTCTGGTTCACCCCTCCACTTT.

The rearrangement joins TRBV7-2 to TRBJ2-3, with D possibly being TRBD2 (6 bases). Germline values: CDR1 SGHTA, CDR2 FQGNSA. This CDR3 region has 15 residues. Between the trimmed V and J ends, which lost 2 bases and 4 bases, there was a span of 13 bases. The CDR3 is CASSLRRGGADTQYF. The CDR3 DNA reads TGTGCCAGCAGCTTACGGCGGGGTGGCGCAGATACGCAGTATTTT.

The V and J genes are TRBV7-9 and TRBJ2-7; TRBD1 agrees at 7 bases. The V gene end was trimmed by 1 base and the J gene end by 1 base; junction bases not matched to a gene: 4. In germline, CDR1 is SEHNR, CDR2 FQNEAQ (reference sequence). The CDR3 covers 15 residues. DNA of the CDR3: TGTGCCAGCAGCTTAGAGGACAGGCGATCCTACGAGCAGTACTTC. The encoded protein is CASSLEDRRSYEQYF.

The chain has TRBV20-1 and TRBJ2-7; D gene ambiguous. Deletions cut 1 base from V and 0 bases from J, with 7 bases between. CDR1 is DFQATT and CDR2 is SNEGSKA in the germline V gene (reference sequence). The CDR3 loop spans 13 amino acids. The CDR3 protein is CSARGQISYEQYF. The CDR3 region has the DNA TGCAGTGCTAGAGGGCAGATCTCCTACGAGCAGTACTTC.

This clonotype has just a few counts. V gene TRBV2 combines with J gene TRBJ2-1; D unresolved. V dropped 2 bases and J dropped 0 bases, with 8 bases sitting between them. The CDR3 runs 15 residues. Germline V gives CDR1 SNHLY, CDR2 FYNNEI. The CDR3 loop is CASSENPNSYNEQFF. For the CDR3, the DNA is TGTGCCAGCAGTGAAAATCCCAACTCCTACAATGAGCAGTTCTTC.

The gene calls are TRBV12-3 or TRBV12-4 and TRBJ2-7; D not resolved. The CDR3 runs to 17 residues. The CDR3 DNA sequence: TGTGCTACTCGAGGCGGAAAAATATCCTTAGGGATTTACGAGCAGTACTTC. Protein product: CATRGGKISLGIYEQYF.

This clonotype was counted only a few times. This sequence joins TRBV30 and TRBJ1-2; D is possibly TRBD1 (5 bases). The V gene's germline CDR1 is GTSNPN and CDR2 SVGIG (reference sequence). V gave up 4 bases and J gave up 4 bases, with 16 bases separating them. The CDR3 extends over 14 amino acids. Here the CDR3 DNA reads TGTGCCTGGACCTTCCGGGGCCCCTTCTATGGCTACACCTTC. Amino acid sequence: CAWTFRGPFYGYTF.

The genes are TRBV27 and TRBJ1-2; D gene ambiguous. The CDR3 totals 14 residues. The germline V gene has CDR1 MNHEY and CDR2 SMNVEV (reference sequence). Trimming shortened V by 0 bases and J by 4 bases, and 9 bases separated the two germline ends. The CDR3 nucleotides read TGTGCCAGCAGTTTATCGATAGGGCCCTATGGCTACACCTTC. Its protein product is CASSLSIGPYGYTF.

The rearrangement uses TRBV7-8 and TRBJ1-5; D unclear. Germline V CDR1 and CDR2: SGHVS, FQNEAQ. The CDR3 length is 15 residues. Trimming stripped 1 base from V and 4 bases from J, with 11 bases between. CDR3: CASSLGPGDNQPQHF. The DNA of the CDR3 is TGTGCCAGCAGCTTAGGGCCTGGAGATAATCAGCCCCAGCATTTT.

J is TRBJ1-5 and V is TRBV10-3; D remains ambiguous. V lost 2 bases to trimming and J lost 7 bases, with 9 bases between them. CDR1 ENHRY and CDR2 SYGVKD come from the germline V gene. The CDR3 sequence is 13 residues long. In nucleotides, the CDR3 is TGTGCCATCAGTGAGGAGGTTGTCCAGCCCCAGCATTTT. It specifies CAISEEVVQPQHF.

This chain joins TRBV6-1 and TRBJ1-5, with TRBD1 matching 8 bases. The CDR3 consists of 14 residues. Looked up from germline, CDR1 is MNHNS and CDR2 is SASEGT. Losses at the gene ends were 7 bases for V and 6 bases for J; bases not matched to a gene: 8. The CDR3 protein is CASNQGAGVQPQHF. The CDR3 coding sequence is TGTGCCAGCAATCAGGGGGCAGGTGTTCAGCCCCAGCATTTT.

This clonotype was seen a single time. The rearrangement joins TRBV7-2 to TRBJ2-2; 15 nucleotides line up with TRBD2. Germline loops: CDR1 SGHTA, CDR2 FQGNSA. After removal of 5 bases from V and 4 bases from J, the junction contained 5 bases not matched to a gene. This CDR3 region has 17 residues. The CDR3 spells CASSQGLAGGSTGELFF. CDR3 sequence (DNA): TGTGCCAGCAGCCAGGGACTAGCGGGAGGATCCACCGGGGAGCTGTTTTTT.

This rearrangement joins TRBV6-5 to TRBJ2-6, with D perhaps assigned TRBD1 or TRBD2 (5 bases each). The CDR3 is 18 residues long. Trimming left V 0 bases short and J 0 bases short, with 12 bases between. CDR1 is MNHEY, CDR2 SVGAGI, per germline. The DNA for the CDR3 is TGTGCCAGCAGTTACTCGATGTGGGGGAGCTCTGGGGCCAACGTCCTGACTTTC. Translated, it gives CASSYSMWGSSGANVLTF.

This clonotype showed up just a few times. The chain's CDR3 is CASSSPGTGSIEAFF. Written as DNA, the CDR3 is TGTGCCAGCAGTTCACCCGGGACAGGCAGTATTGAAGCTTTCTTT. J is TRBJ1-1 and V is TRBV27, with 8 nucleotides matching TRBD1. CDR3 size: 15 residues. V was clipped by 4 bases and J by 7 bases; unmatched bases: 11. Germline CDR1 and CDR2: MNHEY and SMNVEV (reference sequence).

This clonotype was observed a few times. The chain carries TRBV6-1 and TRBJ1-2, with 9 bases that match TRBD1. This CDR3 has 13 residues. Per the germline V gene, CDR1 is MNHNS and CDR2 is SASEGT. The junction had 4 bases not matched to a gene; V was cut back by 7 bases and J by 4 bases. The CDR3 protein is CASTPTGGYGYTF. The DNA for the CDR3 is TGTGCCAGCACTCCGACAGGGGGCTATGGCTACACCTTC.

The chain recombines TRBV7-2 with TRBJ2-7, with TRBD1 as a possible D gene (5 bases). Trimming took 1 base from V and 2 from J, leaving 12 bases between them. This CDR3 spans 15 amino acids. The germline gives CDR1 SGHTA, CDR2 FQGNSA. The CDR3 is CASSLGQGSAYEQYF. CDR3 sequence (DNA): TGTGCCAGCAGCTTAGGCCAGGGCTCAGCCTACGAGCAGTACTTC. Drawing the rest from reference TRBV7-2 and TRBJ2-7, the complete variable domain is GAGVSQSPSNKVTEKGKDVELRCDPISGHTALYWYRQSLGQGLEFLIYFQGNSAPDKSGLPSDRFSAERTGGSVSTLTIQRTQQEDSAVYLCASSLGQGSAYEQYFGPGTRLTVT.

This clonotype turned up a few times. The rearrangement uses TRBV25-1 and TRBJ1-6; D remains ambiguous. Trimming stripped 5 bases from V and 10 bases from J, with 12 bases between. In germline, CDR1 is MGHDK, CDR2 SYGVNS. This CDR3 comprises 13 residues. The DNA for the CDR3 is TGTGCCAGCAGTAGTCGGGGAGGCTCACCCCTCCACTTT. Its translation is CASSSRGGSPLHF.

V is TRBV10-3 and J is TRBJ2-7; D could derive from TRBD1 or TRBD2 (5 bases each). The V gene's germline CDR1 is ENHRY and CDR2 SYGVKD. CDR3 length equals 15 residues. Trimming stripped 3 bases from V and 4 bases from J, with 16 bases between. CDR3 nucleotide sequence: TGTGCCATCAGTGACCCCGGGACGGTGCTATACGAGCAGTACTTC. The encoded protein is CAISDPGTVLYEQYF.

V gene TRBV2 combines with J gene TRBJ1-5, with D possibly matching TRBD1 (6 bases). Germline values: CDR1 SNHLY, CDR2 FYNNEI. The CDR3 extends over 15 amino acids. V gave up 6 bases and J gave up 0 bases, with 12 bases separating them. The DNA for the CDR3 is TGTGCCAGCAGATACAGGGCCGATAGCAATCAGCCCCAGCATTTT. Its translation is CASRYRADSNQPQHF.

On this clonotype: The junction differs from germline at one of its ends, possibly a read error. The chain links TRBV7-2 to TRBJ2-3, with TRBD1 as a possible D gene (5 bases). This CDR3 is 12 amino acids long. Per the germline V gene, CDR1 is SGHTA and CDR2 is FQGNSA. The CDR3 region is CASSLNRQLMFF. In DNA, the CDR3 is TGTGCCAGCAGCTTAAATCGACAGTTGATGTTTTTT.

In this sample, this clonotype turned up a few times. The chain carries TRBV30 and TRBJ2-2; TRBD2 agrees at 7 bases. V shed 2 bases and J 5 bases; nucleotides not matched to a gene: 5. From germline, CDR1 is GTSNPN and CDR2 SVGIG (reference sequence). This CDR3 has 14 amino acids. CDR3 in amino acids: CAWSLPGGTGELFF. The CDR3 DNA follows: TGTGCCTGGAGTCTCCCGGGGGGAACCGGGGAGCTGTTTTTT.

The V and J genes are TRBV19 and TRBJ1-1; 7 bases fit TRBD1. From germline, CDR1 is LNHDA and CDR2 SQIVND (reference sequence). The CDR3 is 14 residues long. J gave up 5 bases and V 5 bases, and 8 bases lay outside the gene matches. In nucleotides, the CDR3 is TGTGCCAGTAGTTACTTGGACAGGCAAACTGAAGCTTTCTTT. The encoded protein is CASSYLDRQTEAFF.

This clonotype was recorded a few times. The DNA for the CDR3 is TGTGCCAGCAGTTACGACATAACAGGGTATAATGGCTACACCTTC. Translated, it gives CASSYDITGYNGYTF. This chain links TRBV6-5 with TRBJ1-2; tentative D call: TRBD1 (6 bases). Germline values: CDR1 MNHEY, CDR2 SVGAGI. The CDR3 is 15 residues long. V lost 2 bases, J lost 6 bases, and 16 bases lay in between.

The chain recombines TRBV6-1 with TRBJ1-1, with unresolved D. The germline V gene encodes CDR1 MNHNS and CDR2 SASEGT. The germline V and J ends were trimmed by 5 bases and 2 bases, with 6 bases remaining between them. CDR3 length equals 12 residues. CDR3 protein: CASSRGNTEAFF. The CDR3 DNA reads TGTGCCAGCAGTCGGGGTAACACTGAAGCTTTCTTT.

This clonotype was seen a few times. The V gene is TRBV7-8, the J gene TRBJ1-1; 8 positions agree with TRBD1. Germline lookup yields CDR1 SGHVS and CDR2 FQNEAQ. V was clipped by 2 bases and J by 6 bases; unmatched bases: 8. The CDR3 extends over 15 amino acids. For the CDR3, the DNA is TGTGCCAGCAGCTTATCCACAGGGGGGGGCTCTGAAGCTTTCTTT. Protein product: CASSLSTGGGSEAFF.

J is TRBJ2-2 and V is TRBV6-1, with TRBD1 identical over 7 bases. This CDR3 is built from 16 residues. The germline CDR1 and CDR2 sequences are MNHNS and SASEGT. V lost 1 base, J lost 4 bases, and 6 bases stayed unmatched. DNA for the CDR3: TGTGCCAGCAGTGAAGGACAGGGACGCGGCACCGGGGAGCTGTTTTTT. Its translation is CASSEGQGRGTGELFF.